The 30 T cell receptor beta chains in this list originate from one sample, sequenced in a study of cytomegalovirus exposure and HLA in healthy donors. Researchers ran the PCR with 60 Vbeta and 13 Jbeta primers. Clones were read by immunoSEQ multiplex PCR, and TCRdb kept only the in-frame ones, dropping some. Of roughly 180,000 clones in the sample, around 80% were seen once. The specimen sequenced was PBMCs. The receptors shown here come from a woman in her 30s in good health and CMV-seropositive.

This chain links TRBV6-5 with TRBJ2-1; 10 positions match TRBD2. Germline CDR1 is MNHEY and CDR2 is SVGAGI. The V and J ends lost 4 bases and 6 bases, in that order; junction bases with no gene match: 9. The CDR3 is 16 amino acids. CDR3 sequence: CASSFNSGRPLNEQFF. The DNA of the CDR3 is TGTGCCAGCAGTTTTAATAGCGGGAGGCCCCTCAATGAGCAGTTCTTC.

This chain joins TRBV7-2 and TRBJ1-1, with 9 bases lining up with TRBD1. The CDR3 loop spans 15 amino acids. The V segment lost 5 bases and the J segment 4 bases; nucleotides outside the gene matches: 8. Germline V gene sequence: CDR1 SGHTA, CDR2 FQGNSA. CDR3 DNA: TGTGCCAGCAGCAAAGTACAGGGGGCGGGCACTGAAGCTTTCTTT. Encoded protein: CASSKVQGAGTEAFF.

In DNA, the CDR3 is TGTGCCAGCACTGTATCCAGGGAACAGCCCCAGCATTTT. Its translation: CASTVSREQPQHF. The gene calls are TRBV2 and TRBJ1-5; weak D call: TRBD1 (5 bases). Germline assignment: CDR1 SNHLY and CDR2 FYNNEI. Trimming cost V 7 bases and J 7 bases, with 14 bases left between them. The CDR3 runs to 13 residues. Looking up the rest from reference TRBV2 and TRBJ1-5 gives the full variable domain: EPEVTQTPSHQVTQMGQEVILRCVPISNHLYFYWYRQILGQKVEFLVSFYNNEISEKSEIFDDQFSVERPDGSNFTLKIRSTKLEDSAMYFCASTVSREQPQHFGDGTRLSIL.

This chain joins TRBV5-1 and TRBJ2-2, with TRBD1 matching over 9 bases. This CDR3 has 15 residues. V lost 3 bases to trimming and J lost 4 bases; unmatched junction nucleotides: 4. Germline V lookup: CDR1 SGHRS, CDR2 YFSETQ. The CDR3 spells CASSSGQGGTGELFF. DNA for the CDR3: TGCGCCAGCAGCTCGGGACAGGGTGGCACCGGGGAGCTGTTTTTT.

The V gene is TRBV30, the J gene TRBJ2-1, with D maybe TRBD2 (6 bases). V lost 4 bases and J lost 0, with 16 bases in between. The CDR3 loop spans 16 amino acids. In germline, CDR1 is GTSNPN, CDR2 SVGIG (reference sequence). This chain's CDR3 is CAWKVGSHLSYNEQFF. CDR3 nucleotides: TGTGCCTGGAAGGTCGGGAGTCACCTCTCCTACAATGAGCAGTTCTTC.

This clone was seen more than once but under ten times. The chain employs TRBV5-1 and TRBJ2-1, with D unclear. CDR1 is SGHRS, CDR2 YFSETQ, per germline. Deletions cut 1 base from V and 2 bases from J, with 10 bases between. This CDR3 region has 15 residues. The DNA for the CDR3 is TGCGCCAGCAGCTTGAGCATCCAAACCTACAATGAGCAGTTCTTC. Translating gives CASSLSIQTYNEQFF.

The chain couples TRBV5-4 to TRBJ1-1; maybe TRBD1 (5 bases). Between the trimmed V and J ends, which lost 1 base and 3 bases, there was a span of 10 bases. The CDR3 loop spans 14 amino acids. Per the germline V gene, CDR1 is SGHNT and CDR2 is YYREEE (reference sequence). The CDR3 protein is CASSLQGLHTEAFF. Written as DNA, the CDR3 is TGTGCCAGCAGCTTGCAGGGTTTACACACTGAAGCTTTCTTT.

This clone was seen once. The V gene is TRBV2, the J gene TRBJ2-1; TRBD2 might be the D (6 bases). V lost 8 bases, J lost 6 bases, and 14 bases lay in between. This CDR3 comprises 13 residues. The germline gives CDR1 SNHLY, CDR2 FYNNEI. The CDR3 here is CASLMGGINEQFF. As DNA, the CDR3 is TGTGCCAGCCTAATGGGGGGAATCAATGAGCAGTTCTTC.

V and J are TRBV27 and TRBJ2-3; D might be TRBD2 (5 bases). V was shortened by 3 bases and J by 0 bases, with 10 bases between the two germline ends. The CDR3 extends over 15 amino acids. Looked up from germline, CDR1 is MNHEY and CDR2 is SMNVEV (reference sequence). As DNA, the CDR3 is TGTGCCAGCAGTTTCGGAGCGGAGAGCACAGATACGCAGTATTTT. It yields the protein CASSFGAESTDTQYF.

The rearrangement links TRBV30 to TRBJ1-1; weak D call: TRBD1 (5 bases). The ends were cut back, 0 bases at V and 6 bases at J, with 8 bases in the middle. This CDR3 contains 12 residues. Germline loops: CDR1 GTSNPN, CDR2 SVGIG (reference sequence). The CDR3 spells CAWSVAGAEAFF. The CDR3, as DNA: TGTGCCTGGAGTGTAGCGGGGGCTGAAGCTTTCTTT.

This clone is a singleton in its sample. The J gene is TRBJ1-1, the V gene TRBV9; no reliable D call. This CDR3 region has 15 residues. V dropped 0 bases and J dropped 5 bases, with 14 bases sitting between them. Germline values: CDR1 SGDLS, CDR2 YYNGEE. This CDR3 is CASSVDLVGGTEAFF. In nucleotides, the CDR3 is TGTGCCAGCAGCGTAGATCTGGTCGGCGGGACTGAAGCTTTCTTT.

V usage is TRBV28 and J usage is TRBJ2-1; TRBD2 aligns across 13 bases. Germline-derived CDR1 and CDR2 are MDHEN and SYDVKM. The CDR3 is 18 residues long. Trimming at V came to 5 bases and at J to 4 bases, leaving 11 bases not matched to a gene. The CDR3 sequence: CASSPNKLAGGPYNEQFF. In nucleotides, the CDR3 is TGTGCCAGCAGTCCGAATAAACTAGCGGGAGGGCCTTACAATGAGCAGTTCTTC.

V gene TRBV27 combines with J gene TRBJ1-1; the D gene is possibly TRBD1 (5 bases). Germline V gene data show CDR1 as MNHEY and CDR2 as SMNVEV (reference sequence). Trimming cost V 5 bases and J 5 bases, with 18 bases left between them. This CDR3 spans 15 amino acids. CDR3 nucleotides: TGTGCCAGCAGTCTGGGAGGGACCTTAAGGACTGAAGCTTTCTTT. Translating gives CASSLGGTLRTEAFF.

The genes are TRBV28 and TRBJ1-4; D unresolved. CDR1 and CDR2 from the germline V gene are MDHEN and SYDVKM. This CDR3 region has 19 residues. Between the trimmed V and J ends, which lost 6 bases and 0 bases, there was a span of 23 bases. The CDR3 protein is CASSPSRFPIVATNEKLFF. In DNA, the CDR3 is TGTGCCAGCAGCCCCTCCCGGTTTCCCATTGTCGCAACTAATGAAAAACTGTTTTTT.

The gene calls are TRBV30 and TRBJ1-1, with 8 nucleotides matching TRBD1. Germline values: CDR1 GTSNPN, CDR2 SVGIG (reference sequence). CDR3 length: 11 residues. Trimming removed 5 bases from V and 6 bases from J; junction bases left unmatched: 2. CDR3 loop: CAWQTGAEAFF. The CDR3 DNA is TGTGCCTGGCAGACAGGGGCTGAAGCTTTCTTT.

This sequence joins TRBV19 and TRBJ2-6; possibly TRBD2 for D (6 bases). Between the trimmed V and J ends, which lost 4 bases and 1 base, there was a span of 8 bases. The V gene's germline CDR1 is LNHDA and CDR2 SQIVND (reference sequence). This CDR3 has 15 residues. CDR3 in DNA: TGTGCCAGTAGTAGCAGCGGGTCTGGGGCCAACGTCCTGACTTTC. It codes for CASSSSGSGANVLTF.

V is TRBV5-1 and J is TRBJ1-3; the D gene is possibly TRBD1 (5 bases). Germline V gene sequence: CDR1 SGHRS, CDR2 YFSETQ. With 4 bases removed from V and 6 bases from J, the gap between germline ends came to 11 bases. CDR3 length: 13 residues. The DNA for the CDR3 is TGCGCCAGCAGCGCGACAGATTTAAACACCATATATTTT. Its translation: CASSATDLNTIYF.

This chain connects TRBV19 to TRBJ2-7, with D perhaps matching TRBD2 (5 bases). Germline V gene lookup returns CDR1 LNHDA and CDR2 SQIVND (reference sequence). The CDR3 covers 14 residues. Trimming took 6 bases from V and 1 from J, leaving 13 bases between them. Here the CDR3 DNA reads TGTGCCAGTAGCCCTCGGGGAGCTTCCTACGAGCAGTACTTC. It is translated as CASSPRGASYEQYF.

This chain connects TRBV5-6 to TRBJ1-2, with a weak D call TRBD1 (6 bases). V was pared by 2 bases and J by 5 bases, with 13 bases between. The CDR3 has 14 amino acids. Germline V gene data show CDR1 as SGHDT and CDR2 as YYEEEE. The CDR3 DNA reads as TGTGCCAGCAGCTTAAAGGGGGTATCTTATGGCTACACCTTC. Translating it yields CASSLKGVSYGYTF.

The chain uses TRBV6-5 and TRBJ2-1; TRBD2 matches at 7 bases. V lost 6 bases to trimming and J lost 7 bases; unmatched junction nucleotides: 6. CDR3 length: 13 residues. Germline-derived CDR1 and CDR2 are MNHEY and SVGAGI. CDR3 protein: CASSKRDLNEQFF. CDR3 coding DNA: TGTGCCAGCAGCAAGCGGGACCTGAATGAGCAGTTCTTC.

This chain joins TRBV29-1 and TRBJ2-7; D is possibly TRBD2 (6 bases). The length of the CDR3 is 12 residues. Trimming stripped 7 bases from V and 7 bases from J, with 17 bases between. Germline values: CDR1 SQVTM, CDR2 ANQGSEA. The DNA of the CDR3 is TGCAGCGCCCCGGGGACGGGGAGGGAGCAGTACTTC. This sequence encodes CSAPGTGREQYF.

This chain joins TRBV6-1 and TRBJ1-1; TRBD1 matches 8 bases. The CDR3 covers 14 residues. V shed 5 bases, J shed 7 bases, and the junction held 9 bases outside the gene matches. The germline gives CDR1 MNHNS, CDR2 SASEGT. CDR3 residues: CASSLNQGASEAFF. The CDR3, as DNA: TGTGCCAGCAGTCTAAACCAGGGGGCGAGTGAAGCTTTCTTT.

The chain has TRBV5-1 and TRBJ2-3; a weak D match, TRBD1 (5 bases). Germline CDR1 SGHRS, CDR2 YFSETQ. CDR3 length equals 13 residues. V was clipped by 3 bases and J by 0 bases, with 5 bases between them. This CDR3 reads CASSWTSTDTQYF. In DNA, the CDR3 is TGCGCCAGCAGCTGGACAAGCACAGATACGCAGTATTTT.

The rearrangement uses TRBV9 and TRBJ2-1, with D hard to call. V shed 0 bases and J shed 1 base, with 8 bases lying between them. Germline values: CDR1 SGDLS, CDR2 YYNGEE. This CDR3 comprises 15 residues. The CDR3 is CASSVAEASYNEQFF. The CDR3 DNA reads as TGTGCCAGCAGCGTAGCTGAGGCGTCCTACAATGAGCAGTTCTTC.

V is TRBV28 and J is TRBJ1-2; D is unclear. The CDR3 loop spans 13 amino acids. The germline V and J ends were trimmed by 2 bases and 3 bases, with 7 bases remaining between them. Germline CDR1 is MDHEN and CDR2 is SYDVKM. This chain's CDR3 is CASSLVTDYGYTF. The CDR3 DNA sequence: TGTGCCAGCAGTTTAGTCACGGACTATGGCTACACCTTC.

The chain uses TRBV19 and TRBJ2-7; tentative D call: TRBD2 (7 bases). Germline V gives CDR1 LNHDA, CDR2 SQIVND (reference sequence). CDR3 size: 14 residues. Trimming left V 5 bases short and J 5 bases short, with 16 bases between. The CDR3 DNA follows: TGTGCCAGTAGTCTCCAAGGGGGGGTCGACGAGCAGTACTTC. It translates to CASSLQGGVDEQYF.

The rearrangement joins TRBV6-6 to TRBJ2-2, with 13 bases that match TRBD2. The V segment lost 5 bases and the J segment 4 bases; nucleotides outside the gene matches: 1. Germline values: CDR1 MNHNY, CDR2 SVGAGI (reference sequence). The CDR3 is made up of 15 amino acids. The CDR3 protein is CASSRTSGGTGELFF. CDR3 coding DNA: TGTGCCAGCAGTAGGACTAGCGGGGGCACCGGGGAGCTGTTTTTT.

The V gene is TRBV15, the J gene TRBJ2-6; 8 bases line up with TRBD1. The CDR3 runs to 18 residues. Trimming removed 4 bases from V and 0 bases from J; junction bases left unmatched: 8. Germline CDR1 reads LNHNV; CDR2 reads YYDKDF (reference sequence). CDR3 nucleotides: TGTGCCACCAGCAAAGACAGGGGTCGACGCTCTGGGGCCAACGTCCTGACTTTC. Protein product: CATSKDRGRRSGANVLTF.

The chain carries TRBV28 and TRBJ1-1; D gene uncertain. Germline V gives CDR1 MDHEN, CDR2 SYDVKM. CDR3 size: 20 residues. V lost 2 bases to trimming and J lost 0 bases, with 25 bases between them. CDR3 amino acids: CASSLDFWQEKTGMNTEAFF. DNA of the CDR3: TGTGCCAGCAGTTTAGATTTTTGGCAGGAAAAAACGGGGATGAACACTGAAGCTTTCTTT.

The V gene is TRBV5-5, the J gene TRBJ2-4; maybe TRBD2 (6 bases). The CDR3 has 14 amino acids. Germline V gene sequence: CDR1 SGHKS, CDR2 YYEKEE (reference sequence). Deletions cut 0 bases from V and 5 bases from J, with 9 bases between. The CDR3 loop reads CASSLVGGQNIQYF. The CDR3 coding sequence is TGTGCCAGCAGCTTGGTTGGAGGGCAAAACATTCAGTACTTC.